A single sample gave rise to the 12 T cell receptor beta chains below, sequenced in a study of CD8+CD57+ T cells in acquired aplastic anemia. For CDR3 and TCR beta VDJ profiling, genomic DNA was the template used. Each CDR3 protein is one row after TCRdb ran MiXCR on the reads. The sample holds about 80,000 distinct CDR3 sequences, 40% to 50% seen once. Source material: sorted CD4+, CD8+, or CD8+CD57+ T cells (not recorded which) from PBMCs. These receptors were taken from a human donor in good health, serving as a control.

This clonotype was observed a handful of times. The chain combines TRBV12-5 with TRBJ2-1; D perhaps matches TRBD1 (5 bases). V was trimmed by 5 bases and J by 3 bases, leaving 11 bases between them. Germline CDR1 reads LGHNT; CDR2 reads FRNRAP. This CDR3 contains 14 residues. As DNA, the CDR3 is TGTGCTAGTGGTCCACGACAGCACTACAATGAGCAGTTCTTC. This gives the protein CASGPRQHYNEQFF.

This clonotype was seen repeatedly, ten times or more. This rearrangement joins TRBV9 to TRBJ2-2; D not resolved. This CDR3 is built from 12 residues. Germline V gives CDR1 SGDLS, CDR2 YYNGEE. Trimming took off 0 bases at V and 8 bases at J, with 5 bases between the two ends. CDR3 in amino acids: CASSVVEGELFF. The CDR3 nucleotides are TGTGCCAGCAGCGTAGTCGAGGGGGAGCTGTTTTTT.

This clonotype was observed at least ten times. The genes are TRBV15 and TRBJ2-2, with TRBD2 matching over 12 bases. This CDR3 has 17 amino acids. CDR1 and CDR2 (germline): LNHNV, YYDKDF (reference sequence). Trimming took 6 bases from V and 0 from J; bases not matched to a gene: 5. CDR3 residues: CATRGLAGPPNTGELFF. The DNA of the CDR3 is TGTGCCACCAGAGGACTAGCGGGACCCCCGAACACCGGGGAGCTGTTTTTT.

In its sample, this clonotype was seen a few times. The chain is built from TRBV15 and TRBJ1-1, with unresolved D. Per the germline V gene, CDR1 is LNHNV and CDR2 is YYDKDF (reference sequence). V lost 0 bases and J 5 bases, leaving 10 bases between the germline ends. This CDR3 is 14 amino acids long. The CDR3 region has the DNA TGTGCCACCAGCAGAGATCCCGGGTGGACTGAAGCTTTCTTT. Protein sequence: CATSRDPGWTEAFF.

This clonotype appeared once. The gene calls are TRBV25-1 and TRBJ2-7; 10 bases match TRBD2. From germline, CDR1 is MGHDK and CDR2 SYGVNS. J was trimmed by 5 bases and V by 4 bases; bases with no gene match: 8. CDR3 size: 15 residues. CDR3 DNA: TGTGCCAGCAGTGCCCTAGCGGGAGCGACCCACGAGCAGTACTTC. Translating gives CASSALAGATHEQYF.

J is TRBJ2-6 and V is TRBV10-1, with D tentatively TRBD2 (7 bases). The CDR3 totals 16 residues. Germline CDR1 reads WNHNN; CDR2 reads SYGVQD (reference sequence). Between the trimmed V and J ends, which lost 8 bases and 0 bases, there was a span of 14 bases. CDR3 sequence reads: CASGGGGGSGANVLTF. The CDR3 DNA sequence: TGCGCCAGCGGGGGGGGAGGGGGCTCTGGGGCCAACGTCCTGACTTTC.

This clonotype was counted a few times. V gene TRBV6-4 combines with J gene TRBJ2-7; 7 bases map to TRBD1. V gave up 0 bases and J gave up 6 bases; unmatched junction bases: 2. This CDR3 spans 13 amino acids. Germline V gene sequence: CDR1 MRHNA, CDR2 SNTAGT. CDR3 amino acids: CASSDSSGGEQYF. Written as DNA, the CDR3 is TGTGCCAGCAGTGACTCGTCAGGGGGCGAGCAGTACTTC.

The chain combines TRBV9 with TRBJ2-1; 7 positions agree with TRBD2. The trim removed 4 bases at V and 9 bases at J, leaving 7 bases unmatched. Germline V gene sequence: CDR1 SGDLS, CDR2 YYNGEE. The length of the CDR3 is 13 residues. The CDR3 DNA sequence: TGTGCCAGCAGCCCCAGCGGGGTGACTGAGCAGTTCTTC. This translates into CASSPSGVTEQFF.

The rearrangement joins TRBV7-9 to TRBJ2-3; possible D gene TRBD2, 5 bases. The V and J ends lost 2 bases and 4 bases respectively, with 7 bases between them. CDR1 is SEHNR, CDR2 FQNEAQ, per germline (reference sequence). This CDR3 region has 13 residues. The CDR3 region is CASSLRRSDTQYF. DNA of the CDR3: TGTGCCAGCAGCTTACGGAGGTCAGATACGCAGTATTTT.

This sequence joins TRBV7-8 and TRBJ2-7, with 7 bases identical to TRBD1. Trimming cost V 6 bases and J 2 bases; bases outside gene matches: 4. The CDR3 sequence is 13 residues long. The germline gives CDR1 SGHVS, CDR2 FQNEAQ. The CDR3 DNA reads TGTGCCAGCAGATTGGGGACAGCCTACGAGCAGTACTTC. Encoded protein: CASRLGTAYEQYF.

At least ten counts were recorded for this clonotype. V usage is TRBV20-1 and J usage is TRBJ2-1; possible D gene TRBD2, 5 bases. The germline V gene encodes CDR1 DFQATT and CDR2 SNEGSKA (reference sequence). The CDR3 totals 13 residues. V was shortened by 6 bases and J by 3 bases, with 12 bases between the two germline ends. CDR3 DNA sequence: TGCAGTGCCCCATGGGAGAGCTACAATGAGCAGTTCTTC. Translated, it gives CSAPWESYNEQFF.

The V gene is TRBV25-1, the J gene TRBJ2-7, with 10 positions matching TRBD1. V lost 4 bases to trimming and J lost 5 bases; unmatched junction nucleotides: 8. Germline CDR1 and CDR2: MGHDK and SYGVNS. The CDR3 runs 15 residues. The CDR3 DNA is TGTGCCAGCAGTGCCTTGGGACAGGGGATGAACGAGCAGTACTTC. Amino acid sequence: CASSALGQGMNEQYF.